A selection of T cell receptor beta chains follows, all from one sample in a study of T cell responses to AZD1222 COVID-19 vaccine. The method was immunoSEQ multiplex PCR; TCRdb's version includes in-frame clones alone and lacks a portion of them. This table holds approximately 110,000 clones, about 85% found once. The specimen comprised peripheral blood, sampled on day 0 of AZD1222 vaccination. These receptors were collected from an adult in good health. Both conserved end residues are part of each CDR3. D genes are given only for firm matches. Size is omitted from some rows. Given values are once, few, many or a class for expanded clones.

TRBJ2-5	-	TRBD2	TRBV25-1	TGTGCCAGCAGTAGGGCTAGCGGGGGGTCGGAGACCCAGTACTTC	CASSRASGGSETQYF
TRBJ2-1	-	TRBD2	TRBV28	TGTGCCACCAGAGGGACTAGCGGCATAACCACCTACAATGAGCAGTTCTTC	CATRGTSGITTYNEQFF
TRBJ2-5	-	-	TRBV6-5	TGTGCCAGCACAACCGGGGCTAGGCGGGAGACCCAGTACTTC	CASTTGARRETQYF
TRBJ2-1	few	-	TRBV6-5	TGTGCCAGCAAACGGGTTGGGGCGGATGAGCAGTTCTTC	CASKRVGADEQFF
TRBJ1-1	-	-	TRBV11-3	TGTGCCAGCAGCTTTTCGTCCTTGGCTTTCTTT	CASSFSSLAFF
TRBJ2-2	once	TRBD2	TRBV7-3	TGTGCCAGCAGCCCGGGACTAGCTTTCGCCGGGGAGCTGTTTTTT	CASSPGLAFAGELFF
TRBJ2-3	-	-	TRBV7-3	TGTGCCAGCAGTCCCGGTGAGGGGGGCACAGATACGCAGTATTTT	CASSPGEGGTDTQYF
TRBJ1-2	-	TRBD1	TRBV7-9	TGTGCCAGCAGAGACAGGGTTAACTATGGCTACACCTTC	CASRDRVNYGYTF
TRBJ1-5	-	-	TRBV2	TGTGCCAGCAGCCCCCGCGTCCCAGTTCAACCCCAGCATTTT	CASSPRVPVQPQHF
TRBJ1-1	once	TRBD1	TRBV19	TGTGCCAGTAGTATTTTCCGACAGGGGGGAACTGAAGCTTTCTTT	CASSIFRQGGTEAFF
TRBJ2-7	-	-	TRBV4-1	TGCGCCAGCAGCCAAGTGGGCTACGAGCAGTACTTC	CASSQVGYEQYF
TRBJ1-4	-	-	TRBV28	TGTGCCAGCAGTTTATCAGAAAAACTGTTTTTT	CASSLSEKLFF
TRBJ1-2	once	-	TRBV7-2	TGTGCCAGCAGCCCCGCCGCAGGCGTGTATGGCTACACCTTC	CASSPAAGVYGYTF
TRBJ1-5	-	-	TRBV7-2	TGTGCCAGCAGCCCCCCCCCAGCGGGTCTCAGTCAGCCCCAGCATTTT	CASSPPPAGLSQPQHF
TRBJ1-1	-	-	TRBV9	TGTGCCAGCGGAGACAGTGTGAACACTGAAGCTTTCTTT	CASGDSVNTEAFF
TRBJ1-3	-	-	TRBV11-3	TGTGCCAGCAGCTTAGGCCCCGTCCGGGGAAACACCATATATTTT	CASSLGPVRGNTIYF
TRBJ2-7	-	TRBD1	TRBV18	TGTGCCAGCTCGCAGAGACAGGGAAACGGCGAGCAGTACTTC	CASSQRQGNGEQYF
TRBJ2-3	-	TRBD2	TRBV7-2	TGTGCCAGCAGCCCAGGGAGGGGTATGACTAGCACAGATACGCAGTATTTT	CASSPGRGMTSTDTQYF
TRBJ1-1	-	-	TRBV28	TGTGCCAGCAGCAGGAGGGGCATGAACACTGAAGCTTTCTTT	CASSRRGMNTEAFF
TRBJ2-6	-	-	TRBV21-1	TGTGCCAGCAGCCCACCTACAGGGTCTGGGGCCAACGTCCTGACTTTC	CASSPPTGSGANVLTF
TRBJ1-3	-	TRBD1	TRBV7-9	TGTGCCAGCAGCTTAGGCAGGGACAGATTTTACTCTGGAAACACCATATATTTT	CASSLGRDRFYSGNTIYF
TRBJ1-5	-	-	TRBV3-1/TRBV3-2	TGTGCCAGCAGCCAAGATACGACAGCAGGACAGCCCCAGCATTTT	CASSQDTTAGQPQHF
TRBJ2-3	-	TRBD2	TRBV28	TGTGCCAGCAGTTTGGGGGGAGGGACAGATACGCAGTATTTT	CASSLGGGTDTQYF
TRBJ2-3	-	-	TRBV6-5	TGTGCCAGTATGTGGGGGAATACGCAGTATTTT	CASMWGNTQYF
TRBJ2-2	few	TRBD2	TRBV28	TGTGCCAGCAGCCCCTGGAGCCTAGCGGGGGGGCCCGGGGAGCTGTTTTTT	CASSPWSLAGGPGELFF
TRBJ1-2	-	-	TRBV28	TGTGCCAGCAGCACAGGAGAGGGTATGGGTGGCTACACCTTC	CASSTGEGMGGYTF
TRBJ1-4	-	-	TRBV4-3	TGCGCCAGCAGCCAAGAGCCAGCTGAAAAACTGTTTTTT	CASSQEPAEKLFF
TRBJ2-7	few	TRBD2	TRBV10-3	TGTGCCATTAGAACCAGCGGGGGGTATGGAGAGCAGTACTTC	CAIRTSGGYGEQYF
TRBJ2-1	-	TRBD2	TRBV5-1	TGCGCCAGCAGCTTGGTGGGGCGGGGGGCTAAAGACAATGAGCAGTTCTTC	CASSLVGRGAKDNEQFF
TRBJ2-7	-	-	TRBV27	TGTGCCAACCGCGCACCCAGAAAACCCTACGAGCAGTACTTC	CANRAPRKPYEQYF
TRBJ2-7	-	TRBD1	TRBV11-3	TGTGCCAGCAGCTTAGAGGGCCGTACAAGGTGGACAGGAGAAGCCTACGAGCAGTACTTC	CASSLEGRTRWTGEAYEQYF
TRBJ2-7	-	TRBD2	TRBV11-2	TGTGCCAGCGCTCCCGGGGGAGGGTACAACGAGCAGTACTTC	CASAPGGGYNEQYF
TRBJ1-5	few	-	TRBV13	TGTGCCAGCAGCTTAAGCAGGGAAGGAAATCAGCCCCAGCATTTT	CASSLSREGNQPQHF
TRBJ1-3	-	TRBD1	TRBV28	TGTGCCAGCACCTCAGAGGACAGGGAAGATAGGGACACCATATATTTT	CASTSEDREDRDTIYF
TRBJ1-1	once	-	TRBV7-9	TGTGCCAGCAGCCCCTGGGGAGGGGCGGACACTGAAGCTTTCTTT	CASSPWGGADTEAFF
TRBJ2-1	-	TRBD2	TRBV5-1	TGCGCCAGCGGAGGAATAGCGGGGGCTTACAATGAGCAGTTCTTC	CASGGIAGAYNEQFF
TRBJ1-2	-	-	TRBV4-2	TGTGCCAGCAGCCAAGATCCCCCAGGGAATTATGGCTACACCTTC	CASSQDPPGNYGYTF
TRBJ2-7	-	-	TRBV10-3	TGTGCCACCTCAGACAGGACGTCGAACTACGAGCAGTACTTC	CATSDRTSNYEQYF
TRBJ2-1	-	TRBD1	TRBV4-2	TGTGCCAGCAGCCAAGGAAGCAGACCGGGACAGGGGTTTGAGGAGCAGTTCTTC	CASSQGSRPGQGFEEQFF